This T cell receptor beta chain was obtained from a study of cytomegalovirus exposure and HLA in healthy donors. Study in general: About 80 million unique TCRs from HLA-typed donors were held in an early data release. Study-level points and caveats: A later analysis associated 15,000 to 20,000 TCR beta sequences with HLA alleles at a 0.05 false discovery rate. Altogether, 160 or so TCR beta chains were recorded as cytomegalovirus-associated. It was confirmed in vitro that three of the CMV-associated chains were specific for CMV antigens.

A remark on this clone: Its cognate antigen is unknown.

60 Vbeta and 13 Jbeta primers were used in PCR. Only in-frame clones appear in the TCRdb table, and some are missing; sequencing was by immunoSEQ multiplex PCR. Of approximately 190,000 clones listed, over 70% are singletons. This TCR came from a man aged 40-49 years in good health and CMV-seropositive. The sample comprised PBMCs.

CDR3 bases: TGTGCCAGCAGCTTAGCTCCGGGGTCGGAGACCCAGTACTTC. Protein: CASSLAPGSETQYF. This chain links TRBV7-6 with TRBJ2-5, with D possibly matching TRBD2 (5 bases). The length of the CDR3 is 14 residues. CDR1 SGHVS and CDR2 FNYEAQ come from the germline V gene. Trimming left V 0 bases short and J 5 bases short, with 10 bases between.